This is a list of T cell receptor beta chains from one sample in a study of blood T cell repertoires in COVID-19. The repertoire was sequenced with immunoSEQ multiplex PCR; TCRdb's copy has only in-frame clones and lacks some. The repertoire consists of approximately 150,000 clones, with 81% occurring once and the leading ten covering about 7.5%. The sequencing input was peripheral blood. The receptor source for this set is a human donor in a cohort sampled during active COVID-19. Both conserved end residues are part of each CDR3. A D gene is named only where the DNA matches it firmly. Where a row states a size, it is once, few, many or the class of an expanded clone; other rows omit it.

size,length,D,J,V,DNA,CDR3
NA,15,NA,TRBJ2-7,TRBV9,TGTGCCAGCAGCGTGGGGTCAGGGGACTCCTACGAGCAGTACTTC,CASSVGSGDSYEQYF
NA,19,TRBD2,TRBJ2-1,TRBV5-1,TGCGCCAGCAGCTTGATCGGGTCCTTAGCGGGGGACTACTACAATGAGCAGTTCTTC,CASSLIGSLAGDYYNEQFF
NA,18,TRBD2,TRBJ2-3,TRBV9,TGTGCCAGCAGCGTTCCTAGCGGGAGTATTAGGAGTACAGATACGCAGTATTTT,CASSVPSGSIRSTDTQYF
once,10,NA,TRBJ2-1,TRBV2,TGTGCCAGCCTTTACAATGAGCAGTTCTTC,CASLYNEQFF
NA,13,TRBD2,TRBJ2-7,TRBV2,TGTGCCAGTCAGCGGGAGCGTCCCTACGAGCAGTACTTC,CASQRERPYEQYF
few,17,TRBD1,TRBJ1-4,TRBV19,TGTGCCAGTAGTATAAAGGGACAGGGTCCAACTAATGAAAAACTGTTTTTT,CASSIKGQGPTNEKLFF
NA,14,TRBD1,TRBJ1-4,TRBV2,TGTGCCAGCATGAGGGGGACAGGGCAAGAAAAACTGTTTTTT,CASMRGTGQEKLFF
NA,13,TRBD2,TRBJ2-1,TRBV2,TGTGCCAGCAGTGGAGAGGCGGGAGGAGAGCAGTTCTTC,CASSGEAGGEQFF
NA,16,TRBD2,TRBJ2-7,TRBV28,TGTGCCACATTGCCGGGACTAGCGACGTCGAGGAGGGAGCAGTACTTC,CATLPGLATSRREQYF
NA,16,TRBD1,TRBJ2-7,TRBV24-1,TGTGCCACCAGTGACCATGGGACAGGGAGGTTCTACGAGCAGTACTTC,CATSDHGTGRFYEQYF
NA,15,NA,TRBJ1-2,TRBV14,TGTGCCAGCACCCCTACCGCGACAGCTAACTATGGCTACACCTTC,CASTPTATANYGYTF
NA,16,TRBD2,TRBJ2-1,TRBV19,TGTGCCAGTAGTAACCCGGGACTAGCGGGAGGGCGGGAGCAGTTCTTC,CASSNPGLAGGREQFF
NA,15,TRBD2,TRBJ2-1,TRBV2,TGTGCCAGCGAGCTTAGCGGGGGGGTCTACAATGAGCAGTTCTTC,CASELSGGVYNEQFF
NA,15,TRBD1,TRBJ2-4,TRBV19,TGTGCCAGTAGTCGGACAGGGCAAGCCAAAAACATTCAGTACTTC,CASSRTGQAKNIQYF
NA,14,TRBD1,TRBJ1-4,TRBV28,TGTGCCAGCAGTGAGGACAGGGGGGGCGAAAAACTGTTTTTT,CASSEDRGGEKLFF
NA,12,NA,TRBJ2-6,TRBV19,TGTGCCATCCGAGGGGGGGCCAACGTCCTGACTTTC,CAIRGGANVLTF
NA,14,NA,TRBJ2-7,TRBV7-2,TGTGCCAGCAGCTTAGGATTAAGTTCTAGCGAGCAGTACTTC,CASSLGLSSSEQYF
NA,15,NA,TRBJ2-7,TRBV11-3,TGTGCCAGCAGCTTAGGGGAATCGGGATTCTACGAGCAGTACTTC,CASSLGESGFYEQYF
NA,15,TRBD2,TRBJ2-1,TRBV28,TGTGCCAGCAGGCTACCCCCCTCTAGCGGCAATGAGCAGTTCTTC,CASRLPPSSGNEQFF
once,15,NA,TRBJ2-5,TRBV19,TGTGCCAGTAGTATAGATCGCACTAGCAGAGAGACCCAGTACTTC,CASSIDRTSRETQYF
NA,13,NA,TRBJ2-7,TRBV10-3,TGTGCCATCAAGCCGTCAGCGGCCTACGAGCAGTACTTC,CAIKPSAAYEQYF
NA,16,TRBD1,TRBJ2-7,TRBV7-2,TGTGCCAGCAGCATACAGGGGGCTGAGAACTCCTACGAGCAGTACTTC,CASSIQGAENSYEQYF
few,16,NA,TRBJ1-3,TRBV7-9,TGTGCCAGCAGCTCCCCGGGAGGGGGAGCTGGAAACACCATATATTTT,CASSSPGGGAGNTIYF
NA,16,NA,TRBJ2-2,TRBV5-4,TGTGCCAGCAGCGCCCCAGGCCAGGGGTTGACCGGGGAGCTGTTTTTT,CASSAPGQGLTGELFF
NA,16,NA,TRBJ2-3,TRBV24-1,TGTGCCACCAGTGATGGGCGAGCGGGTATCACAGATACGCAGTATTTT,CATSDGRAGITDTQYF
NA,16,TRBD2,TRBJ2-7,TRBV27,TGTGCCAGCAGTTCCCCCGGGAGTAGCGGGAGTCGCGAGCAGTACTTC,CASSSPGSSGSREQYF
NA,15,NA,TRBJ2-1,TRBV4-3,TGCGCCAGCAGCCAAGCCTCTCGGGTCGACAATGAGCAGTTCTTC,CASSQASRVDNEQFF
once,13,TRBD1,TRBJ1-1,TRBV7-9,TGTGCCAGCAGCTTGGGACAGGCCACTGAAGCTTTCTTT,CASSLGQATEAFF
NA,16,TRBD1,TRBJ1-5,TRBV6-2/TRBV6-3,TGTGCCAGCAGTTACTCCGCGACAGGGGCTCATCAGCCCCAGCATTTT,CASSYSATGAHQPQHF
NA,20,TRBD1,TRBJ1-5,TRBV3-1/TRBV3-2,TGTGCCAGCAGCCACGAATCTTCGGGACAGGGAACCCAGAGCAATCAGCCCCAGCATTTT,CASSHESSGQGTQSNQPQHF
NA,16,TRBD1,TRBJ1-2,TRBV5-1,TGCGCCAGCAGCTTGCAGGGGGCGGAAGCTAACTATGGCTACACCTTC,CASSLQGAEANYGYTF
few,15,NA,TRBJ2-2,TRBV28,TGTGCCAGCAGTTCCTCGGGACATCCCACCGGGGAGCTGTTTTTT,CASSSSGHPTGELFF
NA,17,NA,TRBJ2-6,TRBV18,TGTGCCAGCTCACTCAGAACCCAGGGTTCTGGGGCCAACGTCCTGACTTTC,CASSLRTQGSGANVLTF
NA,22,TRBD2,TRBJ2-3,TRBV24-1,TGTGCCACCAGTGCCCCGAGGAGCGGACTAGCGGGAGGGGATGGGCGCACAGATACGCAGTATTTT,CATSAPRSGLAGGDGRTDTQYF
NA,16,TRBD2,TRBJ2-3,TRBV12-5,TGTGCTAGTGGTTTGGGACTAGCGGGGCCCACAGATACGCAGTATTTT,CASGLGLAGPTDTQYF
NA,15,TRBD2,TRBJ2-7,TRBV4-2,TGTGCCAGCAGCCAATGGACTAGCGGGCCTTACGAGCAGTACTTC,CASSQWTSGPYEQYF
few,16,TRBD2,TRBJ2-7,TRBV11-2,TGTGCCAGCAGCTCGGGGGGACTCGACGAGCCCTACGAGCAGTACTTC,CASSSGGLDEPYEQYF
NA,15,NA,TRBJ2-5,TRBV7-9,TGTGCCAGCAGCCCCGCGGCGGCAGTCCAAGAGACCCAGTACTTC,CASSPAAAVQETQYF
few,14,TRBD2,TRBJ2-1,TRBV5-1,TGCGCCAGCAGCTCGGGACTAGGGTACAATGAGCAGTTCTTC,CASSSGLGYNEQFF
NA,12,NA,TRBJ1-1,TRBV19,TGTGCCAGTAGTATCCCGGGACAAGAAGCTTTCTTT,CASSIPGQEAFF
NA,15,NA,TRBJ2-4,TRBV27,TGTGCCAGCAGTCGTTACACAGGATCAGCGAACATTCAGTACTTC,CASSRYTGSANIQYF